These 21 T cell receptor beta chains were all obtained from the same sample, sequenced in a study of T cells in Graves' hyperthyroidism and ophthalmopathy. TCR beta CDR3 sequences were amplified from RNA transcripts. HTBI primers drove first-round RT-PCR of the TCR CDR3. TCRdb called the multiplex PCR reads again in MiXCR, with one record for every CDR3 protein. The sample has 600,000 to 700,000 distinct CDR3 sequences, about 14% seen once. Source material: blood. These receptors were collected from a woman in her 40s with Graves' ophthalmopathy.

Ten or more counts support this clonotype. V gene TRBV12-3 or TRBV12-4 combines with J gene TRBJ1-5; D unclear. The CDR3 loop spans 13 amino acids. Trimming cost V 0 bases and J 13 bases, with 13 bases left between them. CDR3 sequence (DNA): TGTGCCAGCAGTTTAGCGCTTAAGAAGAGACAGCATTTT. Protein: CASSLALKKRQHF.

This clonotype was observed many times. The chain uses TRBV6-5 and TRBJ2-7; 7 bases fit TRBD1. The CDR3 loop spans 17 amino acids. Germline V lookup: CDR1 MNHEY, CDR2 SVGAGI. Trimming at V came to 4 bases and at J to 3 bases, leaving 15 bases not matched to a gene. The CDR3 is CASSSFSNLGQYYEQYF. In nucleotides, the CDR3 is TGTGCCAGCAGTTCCTTCTCGAACCTGGGACAGTACTACGAGCAGTACTTC.

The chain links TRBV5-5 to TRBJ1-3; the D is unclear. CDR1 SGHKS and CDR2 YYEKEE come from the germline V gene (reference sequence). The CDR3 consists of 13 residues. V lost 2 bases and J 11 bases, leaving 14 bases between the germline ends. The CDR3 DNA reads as TGTGCCAGCAGCTTTAATATAGACTTCCCCATATATTTT. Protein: CASSFNIDFPIYF.

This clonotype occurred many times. The CDR3 DNA is TGTGCCAGCAGATTAGCGGGAGCGGCCGGGGAGCTGTTTTTT. As protein: CASRLAGAAGELFF. This chain links TRBV27 with TRBJ2-2; 9 bases line up with TRBD2. The J segment lost 6 bases and the V segment lost 6 bases, leaving 5 bases of the junction unmatched. Germline lookup yields CDR1 MNHEY and CDR2 SMNVEV (reference sequence). CDR3 length: 14 residues.

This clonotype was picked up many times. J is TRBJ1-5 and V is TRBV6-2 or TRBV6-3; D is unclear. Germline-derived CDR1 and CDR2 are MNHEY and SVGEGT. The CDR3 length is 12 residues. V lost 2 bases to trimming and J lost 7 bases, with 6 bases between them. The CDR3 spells CASSYPKQPQHF. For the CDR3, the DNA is TGTGCCAGCAGTTACCCCAAACAGCCCCAGCATTTT.

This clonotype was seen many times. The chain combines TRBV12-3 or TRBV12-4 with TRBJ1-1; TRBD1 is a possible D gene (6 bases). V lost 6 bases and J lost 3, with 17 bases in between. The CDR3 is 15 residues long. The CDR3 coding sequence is TGTGCCAGCAGACCTAGCCCGCAGGGGTACACTGAAGCTTTCTTT. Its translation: CASRPSPQGYTEAFF.

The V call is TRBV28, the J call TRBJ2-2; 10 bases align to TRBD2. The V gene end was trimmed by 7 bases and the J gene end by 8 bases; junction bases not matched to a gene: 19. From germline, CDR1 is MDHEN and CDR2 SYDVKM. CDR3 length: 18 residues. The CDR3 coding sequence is TGTGCCAGCACCCGCTTCGAGGGGCTAGCGGGAGCTGATGGGGAGCTGTTTTTT. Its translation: CASTRFEGLAGADGELFF.

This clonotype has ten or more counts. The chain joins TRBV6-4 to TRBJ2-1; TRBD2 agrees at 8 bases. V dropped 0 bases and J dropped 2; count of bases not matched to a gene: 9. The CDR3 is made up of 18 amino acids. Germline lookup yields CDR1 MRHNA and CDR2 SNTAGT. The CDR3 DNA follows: TGTGCCAGCAGTGACTCCTTTAATGCGGGAGGCACCTACAATGAGCAGTTCTTC. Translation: CASSDSFNAGGTYNEQFF.

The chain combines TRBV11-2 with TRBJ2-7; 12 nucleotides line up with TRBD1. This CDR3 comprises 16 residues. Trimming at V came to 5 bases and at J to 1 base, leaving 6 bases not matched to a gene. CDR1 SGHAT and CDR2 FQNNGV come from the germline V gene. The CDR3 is CASSTGTGGGSYEQYF. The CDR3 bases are TGTGCCAGCAGCACCGGGACAGGGGGCGGTTCCTACGAGCAGTACTTC.

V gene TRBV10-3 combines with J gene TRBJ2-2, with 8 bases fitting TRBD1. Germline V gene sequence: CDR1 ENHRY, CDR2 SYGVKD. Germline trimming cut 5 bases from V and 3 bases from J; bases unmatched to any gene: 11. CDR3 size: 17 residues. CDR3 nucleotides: TGTGCCATCAGTCCCGAAACTGGGACAGGTTACACCGGGGAGCTGTTTTTT. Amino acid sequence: CAISPETGTGYTGELFF.

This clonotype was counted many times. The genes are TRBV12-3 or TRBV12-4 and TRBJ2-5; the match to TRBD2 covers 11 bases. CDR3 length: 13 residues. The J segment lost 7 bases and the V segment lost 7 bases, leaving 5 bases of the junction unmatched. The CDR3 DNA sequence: TGTGCCAGCACCCAACTAGCGGGAGCGACCCAGTACTTC. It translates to CASTQLAGATQYF.

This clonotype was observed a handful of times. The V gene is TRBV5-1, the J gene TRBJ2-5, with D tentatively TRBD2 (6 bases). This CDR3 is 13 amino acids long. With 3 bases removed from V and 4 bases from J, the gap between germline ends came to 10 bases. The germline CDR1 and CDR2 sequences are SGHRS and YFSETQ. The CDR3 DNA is TGCGCCAGCAGCTCCGGACTACCAGAGACCCAGTACTTC. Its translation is CASSSGLPETQYF.

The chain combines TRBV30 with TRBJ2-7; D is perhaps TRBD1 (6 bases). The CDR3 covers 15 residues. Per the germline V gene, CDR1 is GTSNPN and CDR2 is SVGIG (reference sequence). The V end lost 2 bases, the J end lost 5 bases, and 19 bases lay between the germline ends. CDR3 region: CAWSRRDMGVHEQYF. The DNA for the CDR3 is TGTGCCTGGAGTCGCCGGGACATGGGGGTCCACGAGCAGTACTTC.

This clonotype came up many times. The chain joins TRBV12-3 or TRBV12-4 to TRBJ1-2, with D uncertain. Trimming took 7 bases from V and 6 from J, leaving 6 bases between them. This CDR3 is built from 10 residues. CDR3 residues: CASKEDGYTF. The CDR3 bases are TGTGCCAGCAAAGAGGATGGCTACACCTTC.

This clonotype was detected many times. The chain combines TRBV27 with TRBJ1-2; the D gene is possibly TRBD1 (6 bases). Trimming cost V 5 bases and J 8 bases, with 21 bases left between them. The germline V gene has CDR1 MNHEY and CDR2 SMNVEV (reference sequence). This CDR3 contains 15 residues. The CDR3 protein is CASSTWTAGSPGYTF. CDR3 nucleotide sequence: TGTGCCAGCAGTACCTGGACAGCCGGATCCCCCGGCTACACCTTC.

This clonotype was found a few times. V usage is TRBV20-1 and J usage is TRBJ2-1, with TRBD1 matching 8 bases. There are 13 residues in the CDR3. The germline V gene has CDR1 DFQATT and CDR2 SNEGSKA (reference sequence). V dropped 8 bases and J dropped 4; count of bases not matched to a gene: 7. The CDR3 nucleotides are TGCAGTACACCGGGACAGGTATACAATGAGCAGTTCTTC. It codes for CSTPGQVYNEQFF.

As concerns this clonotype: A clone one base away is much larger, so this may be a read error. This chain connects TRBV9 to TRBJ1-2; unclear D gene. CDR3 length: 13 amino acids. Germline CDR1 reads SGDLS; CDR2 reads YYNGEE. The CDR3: CASSPRDRPGYAF. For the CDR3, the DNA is TGTGCCAGCAGCCCCCGAGATCGGCCTGGCTACGCCTTC.

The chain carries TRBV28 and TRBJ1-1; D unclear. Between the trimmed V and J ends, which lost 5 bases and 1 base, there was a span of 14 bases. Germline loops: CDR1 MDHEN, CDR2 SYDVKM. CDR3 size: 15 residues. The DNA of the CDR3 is TGTGCCAGCAGTCGTCCGACGGACGGGAACACTGAAGCTTTCTTT. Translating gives CASSRPTDGNTEAFF.

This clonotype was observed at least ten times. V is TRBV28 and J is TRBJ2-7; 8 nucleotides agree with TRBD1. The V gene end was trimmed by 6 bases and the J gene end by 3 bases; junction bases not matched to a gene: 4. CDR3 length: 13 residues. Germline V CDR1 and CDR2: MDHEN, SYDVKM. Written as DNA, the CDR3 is TGTGCCAGCAGGGTCGGACAGGGCTACGAGCAGTACTTC. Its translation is CASRVGQGYEQYF.

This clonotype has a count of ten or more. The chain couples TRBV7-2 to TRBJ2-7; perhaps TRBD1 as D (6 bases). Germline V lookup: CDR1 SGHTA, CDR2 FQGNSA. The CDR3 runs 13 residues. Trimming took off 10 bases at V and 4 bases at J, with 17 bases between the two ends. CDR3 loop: CAIRQEGYYEQYF. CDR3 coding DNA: TGTGCCATCCGACAGGAAGGGTATTACGAGCAGTACTTC.

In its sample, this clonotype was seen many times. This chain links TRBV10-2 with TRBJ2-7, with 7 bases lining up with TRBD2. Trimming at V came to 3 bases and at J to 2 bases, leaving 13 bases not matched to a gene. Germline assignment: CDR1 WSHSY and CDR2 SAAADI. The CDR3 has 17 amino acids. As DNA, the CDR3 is TGCGCCAGCAGTGACCTCACATCCCTAGCGGCCCCCTACGAGCAGTACTTC. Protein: CASSDLTSLAAPYEQYF.